One and the same sample provided the 29 T cell receptor beta chains below, sequenced in a study of molecular identifiers for immune sequencing clone quantification. Each CDR3 protein is one row after TCRdb ran MiXCR on the PCR reads. The table includes around 94,000 distinct CDR3 sequences, under 40% detected once. Sequencing input: naive CD8+ T cells from blood, with Jurkat cell RNA spiked in. Regarding subset: FACS-sorted CD8+CD4-CCR7+CD45RA+ naive T cells. Source of these receptors: a human donor in good health. Some libraries in this study had Jurkat cell RNA spiked in.

For this clonotype: One end of the junction is discordant with germline, which a read error may explain. The rearrangement links TRBV5-1 to TRBJ2-7; no firm D call. The germline CDR1 and CDR2 sequences are SGHRS and YFSETQ. The CDR3 sequence is 13 residues long. DNA for the CDR3: TGCGCCAGCAGCTTCACAGTCTCCTACGAGCATTACTTC. Residues: CASSFTVSYEHYF. The full variable domain, completed using reference TRBV5-1 and TRBJ2-7, is KAGVTQTPRYLIKTRGQQVTLSCSPISGHRSVSWYQQTPGQGLQFLFEYFSETQRNKGNFPGRFSGRQFSNSRSEMNVSTLELGDSALYLCASSFTVSYEHYFGPGTRLTVT.

This clonotype was seen ten or more times. This sequence joins TRBV28 and TRBJ2-4, with 10 bases aligning to TRBD2. The CDR3 is 14 amino acids. Germline V CDR1 and CDR2: MDHEN, SYDVKM. Trimming took 10 bases from V and 5 from J; bases not matched to a gene: 8. As DNA, the CDR3 is TGTGCCACCGATAGCGGGAGGATTGAAAACATTCAGTACTTC. The encoded protein is CATDSGRIENIQYF. The full variable domain, its missing parts supplied by reference TRBV28 and TRBJ2-4, is DVKVTQSSRYLVKRTGEKVFLECVQDMDHENMFWYRQDPGLGLRLIYFSYDVKMKEKGDIPEGYSVSREKKERFSLILESASTNQTSMYLCATDSGRIENIQYFGAGTRLSVL.

In regard to this clonotype: At one end, the junction sequence differs from germline, possibly due to a read error. The rearrangement links TRBV23-1 to TRBJ1-4; 7 bases line up with TRBD1. TRBV23-1 is identified as an open reading frame with a role that is uncertain. The CDR3 is 15 residues long. DNA of the CDR3: TGCGCCAGCAGTCAACCGGGACAGCATAATGAAAAACTGTTTTTC. Amino acids: CASSQPGQHNEKLFF.

The V gene is TRBV2, the J gene TRBJ1-3; D is uncertain. The CDR3 spans 11 residues. Germline V gene lookup returns CDR1 SNHLY and CDR2 FYNNEI. The V end was cut by 6 bases, the J end by 4 bases, with 4 bases between. DNA of the CDR3: TGTGCCAGCAGGGGAGGAAACACCATATATTTT. Translated, it gives CASRGGNTIYF.

This clonotype has at least ten counts. The chain uses TRBV6-2 or TRBV6-3 and TRBJ1-5; D is unclear. Germline V gene lookup returns CDR1 MNHEY and CDR2 SVGEGT. V was pared by 3 bases and J by 9 bases, with 12 bases between. This CDR3 is built from 13 residues. The CDR3 region has the DNA TGTGCCAGCAGTTATCAGTATCATCCGCCCCAGCATTTT. Amino acids: CASSYQYHPPQHF.

The chain links TRBV19 to TRBJ2-3; TRBD2 agrees at 11 bases. The CDR3 runs 15 residues. V lost 11 bases to trimming and J lost 2 bases; unmatched junction nucleotides: 9. Germline CDR1 reads LNHDA; CDR2 reads SQIVND (reference sequence). CDR3 DNA sequence: TGTGCCCCAAGTAGCGGGAGGGCCCCCACAGATACGCAGTATTTT. Its translation is CAPSSGRAPTDTQYF.

The gene calls are TRBV6-6 and TRBJ2-5; 11 bases line up with TRBD2. CDR3 length: 16 amino acids. V trimming: 6 bases; J trimming: 4 bases; junction bases outside the gene matches: 10. Germline lookup yields CDR1 MNHNY and CDR2 SVGAGI (reference sequence). Here the CDR3 DNA reads TGTGCCAGCAGCCCCGGACCCGGGACTAGCGGAGAGACCCAGTACTTC. Its translation: CASSPGPGTSGETQYF.

This clonotype was detected a few times. The chain combines TRBV7-9 with TRBJ2-1, with 7 bases matching TRBD1. Germline V lookup: CDR1 SEHNR, CDR2 FQNEAQ (reference sequence). This CDR3 has 16 amino acids. J gave up 8 bases and V 4 bases, and 14 bases lay outside the gene matches. In nucleotides, the CDR3 is TGTGCCAGCAGCTCCGCTAGGACAGGACCAGTTCATGAGCAGTTCTTC. This codes for CASSSARTGPVHEQFF.

This clonotype was counted between two and nine times. The chain combines TRBV28 with TRBJ2-7; D unresolved. The CDR3 extends over 13 amino acids. V was trimmed by 3 bases and J by 6 bases, leaving 12 bases between them. Germline V gene sequence: CDR1 MDHEN, CDR2 SYDVKM. The CDR3 DNA is TGTGCCAGCAGTTTGGGCAGGAAAAGCGAGCAGTACTTC. Translation gives CASSLGRKSEQYF.

Turning to this clonotype: The junction differs from germline at one of its ends, possibly a read error. V is TRBV28 and J is TRBJ2-7; 10 positions match TRBD1. The CDR3 is made up of 16 amino acids. Germline V gene sequence: CDR1 MDHEN, CDR2 SYDVKM. The CDR3 DNA follows: TGTGCCAGCAGTTTCCCCTCGACAGGGGGCTCCTACGAGCTGTACTTC. Translation: CASSFPSTGGSYELYF.

Points on this clonotype: This sequence may be a read error, since a much larger clone differs from it by one base. V usage is TRBV4-2 and J usage is TRBJ1-4; TRBD1 matches at 7 bases. V gave up 4 bases and J gave up 10 bases; unmatched junction bases: 9. CDR3 length: 14 residues. Per the germline V gene, CDR1 is LGHNA and CDR2 is YNFKEQ. The CDR3 coding sequence is TGTGCCAGCAGCCCGACAGGGACCGGTGTAAAACTGTTTTTT. Residues: CASSPTGTGVKLFF.

This clonotype was seen only a few times. CDR3 region: CASSPTVAGEFSFF. For the CDR3, the DNA is TGTGCCAGCAGCCCGACGGTAGCGGGAGAATTTTCGTTCTTC. V and J are TRBV7-8 and TRBJ2-1; 9 bases fit TRBD2. The CDR3 is 14 amino acids. The V gene's germline CDR1 is SGHVS and CDR2 FQNEAQ. Trimming took 5 bases from V and 15 from J; bases not matched to a gene: 14. The full variable domain, its missing parts supplied by reference TRBV7-8 and TRBJ2-1, is GAGVSQSPRYKVAKRGQDVALRCDPISGHVSLFWYQQALGQGPEFLTYFQNEAQLDKSGLPSDRFFAERPEGSVSTLKIQRTQQEDSAVYLCASSPTVAGEFSFFGPGTRLTVL.

For this clonotype: A clone one base away is much larger, so this may be a read error. The genes are TRBV28 and TRBJ2-6; 7 positions agree with TRBD1. The germline gives CDR1 MDHEN, CDR2 SYDVKM. The length of the CDR3 is 17 residues. This chain's CDR3 is CASSLKATGLGADVLTF. The DNA for the CDR3 is TGTGCCAGCAGTTTAAAGGCGACAGGGCTAGGGGCCGACGTCCTGACTTTC. The variable domain in full, completed from reference TRBV28 and TRBJ2-6, reads DVKVTQSSRYLVKRTGEKVFLECVQDMDHENMFWYRQDPGLGLRLIYFSYDVKMKEKGDIPEGYSVSREKKERFSLILESASTNQTSMYLCASSLKATGLGADVLTFGAGSRLTVL.

This clonotype showed up just a few times. V gene TRBV25-1 combines with J gene TRBJ1-2, with D uncertain. The ends were cut back, 6 bases at V and 8 bases at J, with 19 bases in the middle. Germline CDR1 is MGHDK and CDR2 is SYGVNS. The CDR3 contains 14 residues. The CDR3 loop reads CASSPTGSQLGYTF. The CDR3, as DNA: TGTGCCAGCAGCCCAACGGGCTCTCAGTTGGGCTACACCTTC.

In this sample, this clonotype turned up many times. CDR3 protein: CASSQEAGVVNTEAFF. As DNA, the CDR3 is TGTGCCAGCAGCCAAGAAGCGGGGGTCGTGAACACTGAAGCTTTCTTT. The rearrangement links TRBV4-2 to TRBJ1-1; possibly TRBD1 for D (5 bases). V was shortened by 0 bases and J by 0 bases, with 11 bases between the two germline ends. Germline CDR1 reads LGHNA; CDR2 reads YNFKEQ. CDR3 length: 16 residues.

This clonotype was counted ten times or more. This sequence joins TRBV28 and TRBJ2-3, with D perhaps matching TRBD1 (5 bases). Germline loops: CDR1 MDHEN, CDR2 SYDVKM. The V end lost 4 bases, the J end lost 4 bases, and 9 bases lay between the germline ends. The CDR3 length is 13 residues. This CDR3 is CASSSRGSDTQYF. CDR3 DNA sequence: TGTGCCAGCAGTTCAAGGGGCTCAGATACGCAGTATTTT.

The rearrangement joins TRBV14 to TRBJ2-1; no definite D call. In germline, CDR1 is SGHDN, CDR2 FVKESK. CDR3 length: 16 amino acids. Trimming stripped 8 bases from V and 1 base from J, with 18 bases between. The CDR3 protein is CASSYLLRRSYNEQFF. CDR3 in DNA: TGTGCCAGCTCCTATTTGTTGCGTAGGTCCTACAATGAGCAGTTCTTC.

To note about this clonotype: A much larger clonotype is one base distant, so this may be a read error. The V gene is TRBV20-1, the J gene TRBJ2-3; 10 positions match TRBD2. The V segment lost 6 bases and the J segment 4 bases; nucleotides outside the gene matches: 13. CDR1 is DFQATT, CDR2 SNEGSKA, per germline (reference sequence). The CDR3 runs 16 residues. CDR3 loop: CSATIGTSVLADTQYF. CDR3 DNA sequence: TGCAGTGCCACAATCGGGACTAGCGTTCTCGCAGATACGCAGTATTTT.

On this clonotype: No conserved phenylalanine or tryptophan ends this CDR3, so it is likely a read error. The chain employs TRBV4-3 and TRBJ2-3, with D perhaps matching TRBD2 (6 bases). Germline V gives CDR1 LGHNA, CDR2 YSLEER. The CDR3 has 16 residues. Trimming took 0 bases from V and 1 from J, leaving 11 bases between them. Written as DNA, the CDR3 is TGCGCCAGCAGCCAAGAGGTCGGGGAGGGCACAGATACGCAGTATTTG. It yields the protein CASSQEVGEGTDTQYL.

This clonotype was seen only a few times. The chain employs TRBV15 and TRBJ1-5; a possible D gene is TRBD1 (5 bases). Germline CDR1 reads LNHNV; CDR2 reads YYDKDF (reference sequence). The CDR3 sequence is 14 residues long. The ends were cut back, 0 bases at V and 7 bases at J, with 10 bases in the middle. The CDR3 DNA follows: TGTGCCACCAGCAGAGAAGGGGTTTACCAGCCCCAGCATTTT. The encoded protein is CATSREGVYQPQHF.

The V and J genes are TRBV4-1 and TRBJ2-7, with D perhaps given as TRBD1 or TRBD2 (5 bases each). Germline V gives CDR1 MGHRA, CDR2 YSYEKL. The CDR3 contains 13 residues. V lost 1 base and J 3 bases, leaving 7 bases between the germline ends. The chain's CDR3 is CASSQGDGYEQYF. The CDR3 bases are TGCGCCAGCAGCCAAGGGGACGGCTACGAGCAGTACTTC.

This clonotype was recorded many times. The chain carries TRBV29-1 and TRBJ2-2; D is uncertain. V gave up 7 bases and J gave up 1 base, with 10 bases separating them. Germline V gene lookup returns CDR1 SQVTM and CDR2 ANQGSEA. CDR3 length: 13 residues. CDR3 residues: CSAFGRNTGELFF. CDR3 DNA: TGCAGCGCCTTCGGACGGAACACCGGGGAGCTGTTTTTT.

The genes are TRBV6-2 or TRBV6-3 and TRBJ2-7, with D possibly matching TRBD2 (6 bases). The V end lost 10 bases, the J end lost 3 bases, and 13 bases lay between the germline ends. This CDR3 contains 12 residues. CDR1 is MNHEY, CDR2 SVGEGT, per germline. CDR3 sequence: CATSGADYEQYF. The CDR3 bases are TGTGCCACCTCGGGAGCCGACTACGAGCAGTACTTC.

Remarks on this clonotype: Given a much more abundant clone one base away, this may be a read error. V and J are TRBV5-1 and TRBJ1-1; maybe TRBD1 (5 bases). Germline V gene lookup returns CDR1 SGHRS and CDR2 YFSETQ. This CDR3 contains 18 residues. The V end lost 1 base, the J end lost 3 bases, and 22 bases lay between the germline ends. CDR3 sequence: CASSLKRGTGKLDTEAFF. The CDR3 bases are TGCGCCAGCAGCTTGAAACGGGGGACTGGGAAGCTTGACACTGAAGCTTTCTTT.

This clonotype was counted a few times. This chain links TRBV21-1 with TRBJ1-5. TRBV21-1 is classified as a pseudogene. This CDR3 is built from 14 residues. The CDR3 reads CASKTVSSNQPQHF. The DNA for the CDR3 is TGTGCCAGCAAAACCGTGTCTAGCAATCAGCCCCAGCATTTT.

This clonotype was counted at least ten times. This rearrangement joins TRBV28 to TRBJ2-7, with a weak D call TRBD2 (6 bases). This CDR3 contains 14 residues. The ends were cut back, 3 bases at V and 3 bases at J, with 12 bases in the middle. The germline gives CDR1 MDHEN, CDR2 SYDVKM. CDR3 coding DNA: TGTGCCAGCAGTTTGGGGGGTTCGGGCTACGAGCAGTACTTC. Its protein product is CASSLGGSGYEQYF.

The chain combines TRBV9 with TRBJ2-2; no clear D gene. Germline lookup yields CDR1 SGDLS and CDR2 YYNGEE. V was trimmed by 0 bases and J by 6 bases, leaving 12 bases between them. The CDR3 has 15 amino acids. CDR3 region: CASSVAHNPAGELFF. The CDR3 DNA reads as TGTGCCAGCAGCGTAGCCCACAACCCGGCCGGGGAGCTGTTTTTT.

The chain is built from TRBV28 and TRBJ2-1; possible D gene TRBD2, 5 bases. CDR1 and CDR2 (germline): MDHEN, SYDVKM. This CDR3 comprises 12 residues. With 4 bases removed from V and 8 bases from J, the gap between germline ends came to 9 bases. In nucleotides, the CDR3 is TGTGCCAGCAGTTCCCCTAGCTATGAGCAGTTCTTC. It specifies CASSSPSYEQFF.

This clonotype appeared a few times. The chain is built from TRBV28 and TRBJ2-5, with D possibly matching TRBD2 (6 bases). This CDR3 has 13 amino acids. Germline V lookup: CDR1 MDHEN, CDR2 SYDVKM. Trimming stripped 6 bases from V and 1 base from J, with 9 bases between. The CDR3: CASSPGVQETQYF. CDR3 DNA: TGTGCCAGCAGCCCGGGGGTCCAAGAGACCCAGTACTTC.